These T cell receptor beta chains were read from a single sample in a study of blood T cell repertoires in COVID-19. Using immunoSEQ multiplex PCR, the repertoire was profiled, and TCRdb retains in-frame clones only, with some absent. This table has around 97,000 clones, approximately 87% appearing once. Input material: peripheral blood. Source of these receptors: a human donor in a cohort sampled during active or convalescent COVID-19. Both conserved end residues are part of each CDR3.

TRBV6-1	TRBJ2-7	CASSDVRAYEQYF
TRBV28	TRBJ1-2	CASRWAQNYGYTF
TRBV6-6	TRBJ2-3	CASSRIQGALGTDTQYF
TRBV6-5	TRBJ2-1	CASSQRGPSYNEQFF
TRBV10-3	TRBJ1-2	CAISIAPTGMRGGYTF
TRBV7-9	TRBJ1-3	CASSSGGISGNTIYF
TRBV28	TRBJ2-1	CASSPILSRPYNEQFF
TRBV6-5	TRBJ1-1	CASSYTLSKAEAFF
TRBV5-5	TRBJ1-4	CASSFWGGGNEKLFF
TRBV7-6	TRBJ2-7	CASSKKTGVYAEQYF
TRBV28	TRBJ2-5	CASSPSSFWETQYF
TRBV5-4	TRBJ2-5	CASSPEISGGARETQYF
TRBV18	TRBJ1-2	CASSPMSADGYTF
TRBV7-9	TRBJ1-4	CASSPYRSGANEKLFF
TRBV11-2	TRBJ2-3	CASSSKTGQGTTDTQYF
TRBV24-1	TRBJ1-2	CATSDFVQGGVNGYTF
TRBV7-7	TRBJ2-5	CASSPGIAVETQYF
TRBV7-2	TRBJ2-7	CASSFSWVAGLYEQYF
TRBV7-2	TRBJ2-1	CASSGRLAVYNEQFF
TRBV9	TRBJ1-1	CASSVESGMYTEAFF
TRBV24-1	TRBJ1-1	CATSDPEEGAFF
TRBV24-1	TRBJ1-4	CATSDRNEKLFF
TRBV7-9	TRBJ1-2	CASSLPSGGGGYTF
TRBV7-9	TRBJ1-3	CASSLRTAGNTIYF
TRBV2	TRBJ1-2	CASSRDNYGYTF
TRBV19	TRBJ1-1	CASNEGGTEAFF
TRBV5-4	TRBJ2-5	CASSRDSGRETQYF
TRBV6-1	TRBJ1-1	CASSDQGQANTEAFF
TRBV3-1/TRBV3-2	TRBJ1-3	CASSRTEGGFNTIYF
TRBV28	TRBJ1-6	CASSLPQGQYNSPLHF
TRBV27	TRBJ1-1	CASSYSPWAEAFF
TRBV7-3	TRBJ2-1	CASSPSGGLSYNEQFF
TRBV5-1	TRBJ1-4	CASSPDSTEKLFF
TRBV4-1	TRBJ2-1	CASSPLAVRNEQFF
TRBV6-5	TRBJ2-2	CASSSPDRGTGELFF
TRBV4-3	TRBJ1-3	CASSQDFRTGFVNTIYF